This TCR beta chain was recorded in a study of PD-1 blockade in classical Hodgkin lymphoma. Study-wide results and caveats: The study found that TCR diversity rose significantly by C4D1 in CD4+ but not CD8+ cells.

The CDR3 contains 15 residues. Trimming stripped 1 base from V and 2 bases from J, with 12 bases between. Germline V gene data show CDR1 as LNHDA and CDR2 as SQIVND (reference sequence). Every single patient, without exception, relapsed after autologous stem cell transplantation, and brentuximab vedotin exposure varied. Here immunoSEQ multiplex PCR was the method, and the copy in TCRdb shows in-frame clones only, minus some. Of around 20,000 clones detected, 86% appear once; the ten largest clones hold around 13%. Comment on this clone: What it recognizes is unknown.

This sequence was found in a human donor with classical Hodgkin lymphoma. The specimen was peripheral blood mononuclear cells (PBMCs), collected before the second cycle of nivolumab. V is TRBV19 and J is TRBJ2-7; the D gene could be TRBD1 or TRBD2 (5 bases each). The CDR3 coding sequence is TGTGCCAGTAGTATAGGGGACGGACATACCTACGAGCAGTACTTC. Translated, it gives CASSIGDGHTYEQYF.